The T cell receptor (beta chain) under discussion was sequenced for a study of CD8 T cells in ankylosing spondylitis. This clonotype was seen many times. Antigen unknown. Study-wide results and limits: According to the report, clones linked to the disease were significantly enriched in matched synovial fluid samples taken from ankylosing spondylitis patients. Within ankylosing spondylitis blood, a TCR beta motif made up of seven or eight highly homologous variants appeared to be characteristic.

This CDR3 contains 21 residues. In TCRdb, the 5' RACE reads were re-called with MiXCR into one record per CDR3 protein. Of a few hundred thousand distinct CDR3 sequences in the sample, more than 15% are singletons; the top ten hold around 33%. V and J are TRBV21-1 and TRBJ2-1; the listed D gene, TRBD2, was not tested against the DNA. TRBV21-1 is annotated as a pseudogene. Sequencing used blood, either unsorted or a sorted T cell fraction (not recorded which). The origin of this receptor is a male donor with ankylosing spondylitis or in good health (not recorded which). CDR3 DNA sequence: TGTGCCAGCCCCGGGGGAGGCGGGAGAACCCCACGAGGGAAGGCCTACAATGAGCAGTTCTTC. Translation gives CASPGGGGRTPRGKAYNEQFF.